These 11 T cell receptor beta chains share one sample of origin, sequenced in a study of blood T cell repertoires in COVID-19. Some clones are missing from TCRdb's copy, which holds only in-frame ones; the method was immunoSEQ multiplex PCR. The sample lists about 120,000 clones, over 65% seen once, with under 9.5% in the top ten. Sequencing was performed on peripheral blood. The receptors here all came from a woman between 40 and 55 years old with acute or convalescent COVID-19.

The V call is TRBV7-2, the J call TRBJ2-6; the D gene is possibly TRBD1 (6 bases). The length of the CDR3 is 14 residues. Germline assignment: CDR1 SGHTA and CDR2 FQGNSA. V was pared by 5 bases and J by 2 bases, with 7 bases between. The CDR3 protein is CASSRTAGANVLTF. Written as DNA, the CDR3 is TGTGCCAGCAGCCGGACAGCTGGGGCCAACGTCCTGACTTTC.

The chain joins TRBV9 to TRBJ2-1; TRBD2 agrees at 9 bases. This CDR3 has 14 residues. Looked up from germline, CDR1 is SGDLS and CDR2 is YYNGEE. The ends lost 2 bases at V and 8 bases at J; junction bases unmatched: 5. The CDR3: CASSVGTSSDEQFF. The CDR3 nucleotides are TGTGCCAGCAGCGTTGGGACTAGCTCTGATGAGCAGTTCTTC.

In regard to this clone: The same CDR3 arises from other DNA sequences in this sample as well. The chain carries TRBV5-6 and TRBJ1-1; TRBD1 might be the D (6 bases). V was trimmed by 6 bases and J by 1 base, leaving 13 bases between them. Germline values: CDR1 SGHDT, CDR2 YYEEEE. This CDR3 has 14 residues. The CDR3 DNA reads as TGTGCCAGCAATCTAGGACAGCCGAACACTGAAGCTTTCTTT. It is translated as CASNLGQPNTEAFF.

The rearrangement links TRBV9 to TRBJ1-2, with 10 bases matching TRBD1. Germline CDR1 reads SGDLS; CDR2 reads YYNGEE. This CDR3 is built from 16 residues. V shed 4 bases, J shed 5 bases, and the junction held 11 bases outside the gene matches. CDR3 sequence reads: CASSPSGTGAIYGYTF. CDR3 nucleotide sequence: TGTGCCAGCAGCCCTTCCGGGACAGGGGCAATATATGGCTACACCTTC.

The chain has TRBV5-8 and TRBJ1-2, with TRBD1 identical over 8 bases. V shed 0 bases, J shed 3 bases, and the junction held 10 bases outside the gene matches. This CDR3 has 17 amino acids. Germline lookup yields CDR1 SGHTS and CDR2 YDEGEE. CDR3 nucleotides: TGTGCCAGCAGCTTGGGGGGCCAGGGGGCGAGATACTATGGCTACACCTTC. It specifies CASSLGGQGARYYGYTF. Looking up the rest from reference TRBV5-8 and TRBJ1-2 gives the full variable domain: EAGVTQSPTHLIKTRGQQATLRCSPISGHTSVYWYQQALGLGLQFLLWYDEGEERNRGNFPPRFSGRQFPNYSSELNVNALELEDSALYLCASSLGGQGARYYGYTFGSGTRLTVV.

The chain joins TRBV20-1 to TRBJ1-1; D is possibly TRBD1 (6 bases). V was trimmed by 3 bases and J by 13 bases, leaving 27 bases between them. Germline loops: CDR1 DFQATT, CDR2 SNEGSKA (reference sequence). The CDR3 runs 15 residues. The CDR3 loop is CSASSLGQKSGHDFF. CDR3 in DNA: TGCAGTGCTAGTAGTCTCGGACAGAAAAGCGGACATGATTTCTTT.

The J gene is TRBJ1-4, the V gene TRBV5-1; weak D call: TRBD1 (5 bases). The germline V gene encodes CDR1 SGHRS and CDR2 YFSETQ. V was clipped by 0 bases and J by 0 bases, with 6 bases between them. This CDR3 is built from 15 residues. In nucleotides, the CDR3 is TGCGCCAGCAGCTTGGAGGGGACAACTAATGAAAAACTGTTTTTT. Encoded protein: CASSLEGTTNEKLFF. Supplemented by reference TRBV5-1 and TRBJ1-4, the full variable domain reads KAGVTQTPRYLIKTRGQQVTLSCSPISGHRSVSWYQQTPGQGLQFLFEYFSETQRNKGNFPGRFSGRQFSNSRSEMNVSTLELGDSALYLCASSLEGTTNEKLFFGSGTQLSVL.

The J gene is TRBJ2-7, the V gene TRBV4-1; D gene ambiguous. Germline V lookup: CDR1 MGHRA, CDR2 YSYEKL. The germline V and J ends were trimmed by 1 base and 5 bases, with 6 bases remaining between them. This CDR3 spans 12 amino acids. In nucleotides, the CDR3 is TGCGCCAGCAGCCAAGTCGGAGACGAGCAGTACTTC. Amino acid sequence: CASSQVGDEQYF.

The chain is built from TRBV3-1 (or the pseudogene TRBV3-2) and TRBJ2-7, with TRBD2 matching over 9 bases. From germline, CDR1 is LGHDT and CDR2 YNNKEL (reference sequence). The junction had 6 bases not matched to a gene; V was cut back by 0 bases and J by 0 bases. The CDR3 covers 17 residues. CDR3 nucleotides: TGTGCCAGCAGCCAAGATATGCTAGCGGGGAGCTCCTACGAGCAGTACTTC. Its protein is CASSQDMLAGSSYEQYF.

This chain uses TRBV13 with TRBJ1-2; 7 bases are shared with TRBD1. There are 13 residues in the CDR3. Germline V gene data show CDR1 as PRHDT and CDR2 as FYEKMQ (reference sequence). Trimming took 4 bases from V and 6 from J; bases not matched to a gene: 5. The CDR3 spells CASSWFQGDGYTF. In nucleotides, the CDR3 is TGTGCCAGCAGCTGGTTTCAGGGGGATGGCTACACCTTC.

The rearrangement uses TRBV11-2 and TRBJ1-4; D is perhaps TRBD1 (5 bases). The CDR3 is 16 amino acids. The germline V gene has CDR1 SGHAT and CDR2 FQNNGV. V gave up 5 bases and J gave up 5 bases, with 18 bases separating them. The CDR3 region is CASSDRQKIGNEKLFF. The CDR3 DNA reads as TGTGCCAGCAGCGACCGACAGAAGATAGGGAATGAAAAACTGTTTTTT.